The sequence of this T cell receptor beta chain was determined in a study of Graves' ophthalmopathy and Graves' hyperthyroidism. Amplified TCR beta CDR3 regions were obtained using RNA transcripts as template. First-round RT-PCR with HTBI primers preceded a second-round multiplex PCR. TCRdb ran MiXCR on the multiplex PCR reads and lists one entry per CDR3 protein. The sample carries some 380,000 distinct CDR3 sequences, 15% recorded once. The CDR3 is made up of 14 amino acids. The V end lost 6 bases, the J end lost 5 bases, and 16 bases lay between the germline ends. This clonotype was seen at least ten times.

The receptor was derived from a woman aged 18-29 years with stable Graves' hyperthyroidism. V usage is TRBV12-3 or TRBV12-4 and J usage is TRBJ1-1, with D maybe TRBD1 (5 bases). Specimen: peripheral blood. CDR3 sequence: CASRVSGGGTEAFF. The CDR3 coding sequence is TGTGCCAGCAGGGTATCGGGGGGAGGAACTGAAGCTTTCTTT.